Listed here are 14 T cell receptor beta chains from one sample, sequenced in a study of cytomegalovirus exposure and HLA in healthy donors. The PCR was carried out with 60 Vbeta primers and 13 Jbeta primers. Some clones are missing from TCRdb's copy, which holds only in-frame ones; the method was immunoSEQ multiplex PCR. The top ten hold 2.5% to 3% of the sample, which has 210,000 or so clones, 77% seen once. Material for sequencing was PBMCs. These receptor sequences come from a woman aged 55-75 years in good health and CMV-seropositive.

The chain has TRBV7-2 and TRBJ1-2, with 8 bases identical to TRBD1. CDR1 and CDR2 (germline): SGHTA, FQGNSA. Trimming removed 2 bases from V and 8 bases from J; junction bases left unmatched: 10. The CDR3 contains 15 residues. CDR3 amino acids: CASSLTTQGALGYTF. For the CDR3, the DNA is TGTGCCAGCAGCTTAACTACTCAGGGGGCGCTGGGCTACACCTTC.

The chain employs TRBV30 and TRBJ1-5, with unresolved D. This CDR3 region has 12 residues. Trimming shortened V by 3 bases and J by 3 bases, and 6 bases separated the two germline ends. The germline gives CDR1 GTSNPN, CDR2 SVGIG (reference sequence). DNA of the CDR3: TGTGCCTGGAGCGGAGTCAATCAGCCCCAGCATTTT. It is translated as CAWSGVNQPQHF.

The CDR3 sequence: CASRARSSGRTGELFF. The CDR3 region has the DNA TGTGCCAGCAGGGCGAGGTCTAGCGGGAGGACCGGGGAGCTGTTTTTT. This chain joins TRBV7-2 and TRBJ2-2; 11 bases fit TRBD2. This CDR3 is built from 16 residues. Germline V gene sequence: CDR1 SGHTA, CDR2 FQGNSA. The V and J ends lost 6 bases and 5 bases, in that order; junction bases with no gene match: 8.

The chain employs TRBV2 and TRBJ2-1; 11 nucleotides agree with TRBD2. Germline values: CDR1 SNHLY, CDR2 FYNNEI. Trimming at V came to 5 bases and at J to 6 bases, leaving 3 bases not matched to a gene. CDR3 length: 14 amino acids. CDR3 residues: CASSSGTSGNEQFF. Written as DNA, the CDR3 is TGTGCCAGCAGTTCCGGGACTAGCGGCAATGAGCAGTTCTTC.

The chain has TRBV2 and TRBJ2-5; unclear D gene. The CDR3 contains 12 residues. Trimming left V 7 bases short and J 0 bases short, with 6 bases between. Germline V lookup: CDR1 SNHLY, CDR2 FYNNEI. The CDR3 nucleotides are TGTGCCAGCACCATGTACCAAGAGACCCAGTACTTC. Protein: CASTMYQETQYF.

The rearrangement joins TRBV2 to TRBJ1-3; 9 bases match TRBD1. V lost 5 bases and J lost 1; bases outside the gene matches: 3. Germline CDR1 and CDR2: SNHLY and FYNNEI. This CDR3 comprises 15 residues. This CDR3 reads CASSSQGASGNTIYF. The CDR3 DNA sequence: TGTGCCAGCAGTTCACAGGGGGCATCTGGAAACACCATATATTTT.

The chain joins TRBV2 to TRBJ1-2, with D possibly TRBD1 on 6 matching bases. The CDR3 sequence is 13 residues long. V was clipped by 6 bases and J by 9 bases, with 17 bases between them. Germline V gene data show CDR1 as SNHLY and CDR2 as FYNNEI. CDR3 nucleotides: TGTGCCAGCAGCCAACGACAGGCCCCGCGCTACACCTTC. Translation: CASSQRQAPRYTF.

This clone was seen more than once but under ten times. J is TRBJ1-2 and V is TRBV5-5; 7 bases are a match to TRBD1. The V gene's germline CDR1 is SGHKS and CDR2 YYEKEE (reference sequence). This CDR3 spans 13 amino acids. After removal of 4 bases from V and 3 bases from J, the junction contained 3 bases not matched to a gene. The CDR3 nucleotides read TGTGCCAGCAGCGTCGGGACAGACTATGGCTACACCTTC. Translated: CASSVGTDYGYTF.

The gene calls are TRBV30 and TRBJ1-5; the D gene is possibly TRBD1 (5 bases). This CDR3 region has 14 residues. CDR1 and CDR2 from the germline V gene are GTSNPN and SVGIG (reference sequence). The germline V and J ends were trimmed by 4 bases and 3 bases, with 13 bases remaining between them. CDR3 nucleotides: TGTGCCTGGAATACCCAGGGAATCAATCAGCCCCAGCATTTT. Residues: CAWNTQGINQPQHF.

This chain links TRBV28 with TRBJ1-6; a possible D gene is TRBD1 (5 bases). CDR1 is MDHEN, CDR2 SYDVKM, per germline. CDR3 length: 14 amino acids. V was clipped by 3 bases and J by 8 bases, with 11 bases between them. The CDR3 sequence is CASSFGQGHSPLHF. CDR3 nucleotide sequence: TGTGCCAGCAGTTTTGGCCAGGGTCATTCACCCCTCCACTTT.

The chain joins TRBV29-1 to TRBJ2-1, with 8 bases fitting TRBD1. CDR3 size: 13 residues. CDR1 is SQVTM and CDR2 is ANQGSEA in the germline V gene. The junction had 10 bases not matched to a gene; V was cut back by 6 bases and J by 9 bases. The CDR3, as DNA: TGCAGCGTGGCCGGACAGGGCCGGGGTGAGCAGTTCTTC. Its translation is CSVAGQGRGEQFF.

This sequence joins TRBV6-1 and TRBJ2-7, with 8 bases fitting TRBD2. V lost 9 bases to trimming and J lost 2 bases; unmatched junction nucleotides: 9. CDR3 length equals 14 residues. The germline CDR1 and CDR2 sequences are MNHNS and SASEGT. The CDR3 nucleotides read TGTGCCAGTACTAGCGGACATACTACCTACGAGCAGTACTTC. It specifies CASTSGHTTYEQYF.

The V and J genes are TRBV6-6 and TRBJ2-1, with TRBD2 identical over 15 bases. The germline V gene has CDR1 MNHNY and CDR2 SVGAGI (reference sequence). The CDR3 length is 15 residues. V was clipped by 6 bases and J by 7 bases; unmatched bases: 4. The CDR3 region has the DNA TGTGCCAGCAGGTCCGGGACTAGCGGGAGGAATGAGCAGTTCTTC. The encoded protein is CASRSGTSGRNEQFF.

This clone qualifies as medium-sized. Within the sample, other DNA sequences also encode this same CDR3. The chain recombines TRBV10-3 with TRBJ1-3; weak D call: TRBD1 (6 bases). Germline CDR1 and CDR2: ENHRY and SYGVKD. CDR3 length: 13 amino acids. The V end lost 6 bases, the J end lost 1 base, and 7 bases lay between the germline ends. The CDR3 loop is CAIRDSSGNTIYF. In nucleotides, the CDR3 is TGTGCCATCAGGGACAGTTCTGGAAACACCATATATTTT.